The clone carrying this T cell receptor (beta chain) appeared many times. Its antigen is still unknown. The sample originates from a study of early T cells in non-severe SARS-CoV-2 infection. Overall study: Chains from this unsorted whole-blood bulk RNA could not be paired. Study results and caveats: VDJdb-based annotation leaned toward anti-spike CD8 responses and missed private and CD4 specificities.

This CDR3 spans 15 amino acids. Germline lookup yields CDR1 SEHNR and CDR2 FQNEAQ (reference sequence). Deletions cut 5 bases from V and 0 bases from J, with 12 bases between. Unique molecular identifiers were attached to individual cDNA molecules. TCRdb used MiXCR to reprocess the 5' RACE reads, holding one entry per CDR3 protein. The table shows 45,000 to 60,000 distinct CDR3 sequences, with approximately 8% occurring only once. The chain couples TRBV7-9 to TRBJ2-3; D may match TRBD1 or TRBD2 (5 bases each). The clonotype was recovered from an adult who was a healthcare worker with PCR-confirmed SARS-CoV-2 infection or an uninfected control (not recorded which). This specimen consisted of whole blood, obtained at baseline. The CDR3 sequence: CASSPYGASTDTQYF. DNA of the CDR3: TGTGCCAGCAGCCCTTACGGGGCGAGCACAGATACGCAGTATTTT.